These T cell receptor beta chains were read from a single sample in a study of OX40 agonist ivuxolimab in advanced cancers. The table came from immunoSEQ multiplex PCR; TCRdb's copy has only in-frame clones and leaves some out. The sample contains tens of thousands of clones, 85% of which appear only once. The sequencing here drew on CD4+ or CD8+ T cells sorted from blood, taken in a trial of the OX40 agonist ivuxolimab. These receptors were taken from an adult with an advanced solid tumor such as melanoma, head and neck, liver or kidney cancer. Each CDR3 is given with its conserved first and last residue. The D gene is left open where the match is weak. Only some rows state a clone size, as once, few, many or a class for expanded clones.

v_call,clone_size,d_call,j_call,cdr3_aa,cdr3_nt
TRBV2,NA,NA,TRBJ2-1,CASSSYFSEFF,TGTGCCAGCAGTTCCTATTTTTCGGAGTTCTTC
TRBV27,NA,NA,TRBJ2-3,CASRPSSTDTQYF,TGTGCCAGCAGACCGTCTAGCACAGATACGCAGTATTTT
TRBV6-1,NA,NA,TRBJ1-1,CASRRGQMNTEAFF,TGTGCCAGCCGTCGGGGGCAGATGAACACTGAAGCTTTCTTT
TRBV7-9,NA,TRBD1,TRBJ2-5,CASSLGDSQETQYF,TGTGCCAGCAGCTTAGGGGACAGCCAAGAGACCCAGTACTTC
TRBV5-5,NA,NA,TRBJ1-2,CASSFRDTINYGYTF,TGTGCCAGCAGCTTTCGGGACACCATTAACTATGGCTACACCTTC
TRBV5-4,NA,NA,TRBJ1-5,CASSQEDGRINQPQHF,TGTGCCAGCAGCCAAGAGGACGGCCGGATCAATCAGCCCCAGCATTTT
TRBV28,NA,TRBD1,TRBJ2-7,CASSWDREFNEQYF,TGTGCCAGCAGTTGGGACAGGGAATTTAACGAGCAGTACTTC
TRBV28,NA,NA,TRBJ2-7,CASPDSSYEQYF,TGTGCCAGCCCGGACAGCTCCTACGAGCAGTACTTC
TRBV5-6,NA,NA,TRBJ1-4,CASSFGQGIGANEKLFF,TGTGCCAGCAGCTTTGGCCAGGGAATTGGTGCTAATGAAAAACTGTTTTTT
TRBV7-6,NA,TRBD2,TRBJ2-7,CASSLGALAEGEGYEQYF,TGTGCCAGCAGCTTAGGGGCTCTAGCGGAGGGAGAAGGTTACGAGCAGTACTTC
TRBV2,once,NA,TRBJ2-5,CASSGGPDRETQYF,TGTGCCAGCAGTGGAGGCCCAGACAGGGAGACCCAGTACTTC
TRBV28,NA,NA,TRBJ1-5,CASSLPPDSPSNQPQHF,TGTGCCAGCAGTTTGCCCCCCGACAGTCCTAGCAATCAGCCCCAGCATTTT
TRBV11-2,NA,NA,TRBJ1-3,CASRLSSGNTIYF,TGTGCCAGCAGACTAAGCTCTGGAAACACCATATATTTT
TRBV27,NA,NA,TRBJ2-3,CASRLLMGGGRDTQYF,TGTGCCAGCAGACTCCTTATGGGCGGGGGCAGAGATACGCAGTATTTT
TRBV7-3,NA,TRBD2,TRBJ2-7,CASSSSGSYEQYF,TGTGCCAGCAGCTCTAGCGGGTCCTACGAGCAGTACTTC
TRBV28,NA,TRBD1,TRBJ2-5,CASSLGQGGEETQYF,TGTGCCAGCAGTCTAGGACAGGGGGGAGAAGAGACCCAGTACTTC
TRBV7-9,NA,NA,TRBJ2-5,CASSLGGRWETQYF,TGTGCCAGCAGCTTAGGTGGACGGTGGGAGACCCAGTACTTC
TRBV30,NA,NA,TRBJ1-4,CAWSEVPTNEKLFF,TGTGCCTGGAGTGAGGTTCCAACTAATGAAAAACTGTTTTTT
TRBV6-1,NA,NA,TRBJ2-3,CASSSDRSDTQYF,TGTGCCAGCTCAAGTGATCGGTCGGATACGCAGTATTTT
TRBV18,NA,TRBD1,TRBJ1-5,CASSLSGQGVHQPQHF,TGTGCCAGCTCACTTTCGGGACAGGGAGTCCATCAGCCCCAGCATTTT
TRBV11-2,NA,TRBD1,TRBJ2-2,CASSLTQDRVGLGELFF,TGTGCCAGCAGCTTAACCCAAGACAGGGTAGGATTAGGGGAGCTGTTTTTT
TRBV4-1,few,TRBD1,TRBJ2-7,CASSLRDRDNHEQYF,TGCGCCAGCAGCCTCCGGGACAGGGACAACCACGAGCAGTACTTC
TRBV6-5,NA,NA,TRBJ2-7,CASGPGLYYEQYF,TGTGCCAGCGGGCCGGGGTTATACTACGAGCAGTACTTC
TRBV5-4,NA,TRBD1,TRBJ1-2,CASSVTTGAVGYTF,TGTGCCAGCAGCGTGACTACAGGGGCGGTAGGCTACACCTTC
TRBV6-5,NA,TRBD1,TRBJ1-2,CASSYLRTGGGYGYTF,TGTGCCAGCAGTTACTTGAGGACAGGGGGCGGCTATGGCTACACCTTC
TRBV29-1,once,NA,TRBJ2-1,CSVLYDEQFF,TGCAGCGTCCTGTACGATGAGCAGTTCTTC
TRBV19,NA,TRBD1,TRBJ2-1,CASSLGTGLLYNEQFF,TGTGCCAGTAGTCTAGGGACAGGCCTTCTCTACAATGAGCAGTTCTTC
TRBV28,few,TRBD2,TRBJ2-7,CASSLTITLGWGLAGGHNYEQYF,TGTGCCAGCAGTTTAACAATTACACTCGGGTGGGGACTAGCGGGGGGTCACAACTACGAGCAGTACTTC
TRBV6-1,NA,TRBD1,TRBJ2-7,CASKGTGGPYEQYF,TGTGCCAGCAAGGGGACAGGGGGCCCCTACGAGCAGTACTTC
TRBV7-9,NA,NA,TRBJ2-2,CASSTPGELFF,TGTGCCAGCAGTACCCCGGGGGAGCTGTTTTTT
TRBV19,NA,TRBD2,TRBJ2-1,CASSTGTSSFF,TGTGCCAGTAGTACCGGGACTAGTTCCTTCTTC
TRBV29-1,few,NA,TRBJ2-1,CSVESRQGRGNEQFF,TGCAGCGTTGAAAGTCGGCAGGGAAGAGGGAATGAGCAGTTCTTC
TRBV28,NA,TRBD1,TRBJ2-1,CASSRDSLYNEQFF,TGTGCCAGCAGCCGGGACAGCTTATACAATGAGCAGTTCTTC
TRBV7-8,NA,TRBD1,TRBJ1-6,CASSFTGVSSPLHF,TGTGCCAGCAGTTTTACAGGGGTGAGTTCACCCCTCCACTTT
TRBV7-9,once,NA,TRBJ2-7,CASSLSGFSYEQYF,TGTGCCAGCAGCTTATCAGGGTTCTCCTACGAGCAGTACTTC
TRBV9,once,TRBD2,TRBJ2-5,CASSALGGVQETQYF,TGTGCCAGCAGCGCCCTGGGGGGGGTCCAAGAGACCCAGTACTTC
TRBV7-9,few,NA,TRBJ1-2,CASSLGRIWENYGYTF,TGTGCCAGCAGCTTAGGTCGGATTTGGGAGAACTATGGCTACACCTTC
TRBV5-5,NA,NA,TRBJ2-7,CASIIDPNSYEQYF,TGTGCCAGTATTATAGACCCAAACTCCTACGAGCAGTACTTC
TRBV19,few,NA,TRBJ1-5,CASSIPLQGAPQHF,TGTGCCAGTAGTATCCCGCTACAGGGAGCTCCCCAGCATTTT
TRBV7-8,NA,NA,TRBJ2-1,CASSLERFGRNEQFF,TGTGCCAGCAGCTTAGAGAGGTTTGGGCGGAATGAGCAGTTCTTC